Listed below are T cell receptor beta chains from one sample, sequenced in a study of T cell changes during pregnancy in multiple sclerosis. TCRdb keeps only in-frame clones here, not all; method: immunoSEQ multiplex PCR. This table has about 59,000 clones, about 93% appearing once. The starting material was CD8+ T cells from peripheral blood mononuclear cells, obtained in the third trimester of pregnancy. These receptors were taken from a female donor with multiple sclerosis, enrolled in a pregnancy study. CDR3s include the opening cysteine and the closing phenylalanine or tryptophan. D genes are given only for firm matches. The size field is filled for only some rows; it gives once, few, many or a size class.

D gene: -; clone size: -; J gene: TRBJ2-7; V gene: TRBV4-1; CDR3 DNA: TGCGCCAGCAGCCAAGATTCAGGGGTCGAGCAGTACTTC; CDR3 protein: CASSQDSGVEQYF
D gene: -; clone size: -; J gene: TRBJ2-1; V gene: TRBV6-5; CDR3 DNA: TGTGCCAGCAGAAGCGACGGCGCCGGGTACAATGAGCAGTTCTTC; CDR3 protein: CASRSDGAGYNEQFF
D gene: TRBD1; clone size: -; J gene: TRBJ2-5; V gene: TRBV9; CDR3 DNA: TGTGCCAGCAGCGTAGGCCAGGGGGCGTTTTCCAACCCACCCCAAGAGACCCAGTACTTC; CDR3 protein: CASSVGQGAFSNPPQETQYF
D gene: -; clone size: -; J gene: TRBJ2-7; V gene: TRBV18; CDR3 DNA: TGTGCCAGCTCACCCTTCAGGGACTACGAGCAGTACTTC; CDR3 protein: CASSPFRDYEQYF
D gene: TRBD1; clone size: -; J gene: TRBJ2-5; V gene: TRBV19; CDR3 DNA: TGTGCCAGTAGGGGACAGGGGGGAGAGACCCAGTACTTC; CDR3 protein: CASRGQGGETQYF
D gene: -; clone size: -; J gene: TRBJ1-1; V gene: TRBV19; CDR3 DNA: TGTGCCAGTAGTTTGGGGCGCCGAACGGACACTGAAGCTTTCTTT; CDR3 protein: CASSLGRRTDTEAFF
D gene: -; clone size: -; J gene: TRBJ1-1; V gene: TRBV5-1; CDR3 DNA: TGCGCCAGCAGCTTGGATGTAATGAACACTGAAGCTTTCTTT; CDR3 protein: CASSLDVMNTEAFF
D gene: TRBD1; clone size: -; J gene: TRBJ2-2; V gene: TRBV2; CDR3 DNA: TGTGCCATCATGACAGGGATGTCCGGGGAGCTGTTTTTT; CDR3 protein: CAIMTGMSGELFF
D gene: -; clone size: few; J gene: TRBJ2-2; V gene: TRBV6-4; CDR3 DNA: TGTGCCAGCAGCGGTGGGGGCAGCACCGGGGAGCTGTTTTTT; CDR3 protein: CASSGGGSTGELFF
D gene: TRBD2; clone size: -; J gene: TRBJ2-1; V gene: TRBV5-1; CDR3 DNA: TGCGCCAGCAGCTGGGGGGGGGTCCATGAGCAGTTCTTC; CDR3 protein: CASSWGGVHEQFF
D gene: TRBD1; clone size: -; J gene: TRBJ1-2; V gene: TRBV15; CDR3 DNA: TGTGCCACCAGCGGGTGGACAGGGTATTACTATGGCTACACCTTC; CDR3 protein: CATSGWTGYYYGYTF
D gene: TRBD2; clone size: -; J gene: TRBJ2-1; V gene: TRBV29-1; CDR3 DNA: TGCAGCGTTGGGACTAGCGGGAGTGAGCAGTTCTTC; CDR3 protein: CSVGTSGSEQFF
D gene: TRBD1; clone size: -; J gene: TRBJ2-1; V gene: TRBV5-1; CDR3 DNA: TGCGCCAGCAGCTTGGAGGGACCGGGACAGGAATATGAGCAGTTCTTC; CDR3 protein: CASSLEGPGQEYEQFF